This TCR beta chain was sequenced during a study of shared clonotypes between healthy human individuals. This clone was detected many times. Other DNA sequences from this sample encode an identical CDR3 as well. Genomic DNA belonging to each subset was distributed in equal measure over several immunoSEQ plates. The repertoire was sequenced with immunoSEQ multiplex PCR; TCRdb's copy has only in-frame clones and lacks some. The repertoire holds some 530,000 clones, with around 73% as singletons. The CDR3 covers 15 residues. V lost 3 bases to trimming and J lost 4 bases; unmatched junction nucleotides: 5. Germline-derived CDR1 and CDR2 are SNHLY and FYNNEI.

The material sequenced was PBMCs. The rearrangement links TRBV2 to TRBJ2-1; 8 positions match TRBD2. The receptor was derived from a woman between 40 and 55 years old in good health. Some clones in this sample may be carry-over from other donors' samples. Written as DNA, the CDR3 is TGTGCCAGCAGTGAGAGCGGGAGCAGTTACAATGAGCAGTTCTTC. It specifies CASSESGSSYNEQFF.